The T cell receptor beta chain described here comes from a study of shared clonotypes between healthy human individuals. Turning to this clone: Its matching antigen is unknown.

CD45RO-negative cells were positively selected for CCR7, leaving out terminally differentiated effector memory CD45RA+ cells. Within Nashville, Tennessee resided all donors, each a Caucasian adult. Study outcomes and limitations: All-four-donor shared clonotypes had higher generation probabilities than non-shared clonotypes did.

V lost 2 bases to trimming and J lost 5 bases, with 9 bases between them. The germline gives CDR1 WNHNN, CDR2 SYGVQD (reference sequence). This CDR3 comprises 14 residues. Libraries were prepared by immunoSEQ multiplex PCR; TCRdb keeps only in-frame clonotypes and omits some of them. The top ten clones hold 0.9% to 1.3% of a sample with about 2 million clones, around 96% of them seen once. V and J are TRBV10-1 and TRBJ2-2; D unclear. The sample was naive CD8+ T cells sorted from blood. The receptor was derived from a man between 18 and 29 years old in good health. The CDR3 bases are TGCGCCAGCAGTGAGCTAACTGATACCGGGGAGCTGTTTTTT. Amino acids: CASSELTDTGELFF.